Each of the 27 T cell receptor beta chains below was sequenced from the same sample in a study of T cell responses to AZD1222 COVID-19 vaccine (dated by TCRdb to about 2021). Library preparation was by the immunoSEQ multiplex PCR assay. The table was pulled from immuneACCESS by TCRdb, which kept in-frame rearrangements only. Such tables lose some clones; where checked, under half of the loss comes from unresolved V genes, and the rest has no known cause. Counted in this sample were about 140,000 clones; about 92% of them appeared once. Of the sample, roughly 4.9% is held by the ten largest clones. Explained via the paper, the time point label denotes: baseline before first vaccination. The sequenced sample was peripheral blood, obtained on day 0 of AZD1222 vaccination. These receptor sequences come from an adult in good health.

The chain uses TRBV6-5 and TRBJ1-4; D may be TRBD1 (6 bases). Germline CDR1 reads MNHEY; CDR2 reads SVGAGI. The CDR3 length is 14 residues. Trimming took off 6 bases at V and 5 bases at J, with 13 bases between the two ends. The chain's CDR3 is CASRDRLGNEKLFF. Here the CDR3 DNA reads TGTGCCAGCAGAGACAGGTTAGGGAATGAAAAACTGTTTTTT.

The chain carries TRBV2 and TRBJ2-5, with 7 bases fitting TRBD1. Germline assignment: CDR1 SNHLY and CDR2 FYNNEI. The CDR3 consists of 13 residues. Unmatched junction bases numbered 2, after V lost 4 bases and J lost 3 bases. The CDR3 DNA follows: TGTGCCAGCAGTGTTGGACAGGAAGAGACCCAGTACTTC. Amino acid sequence: CASSVGQEETQYF.

The chain links TRBV29-1 to TRBJ2-1; 14 nucleotides agree with TRBD2. CDR1 and CDR2 from the germline V gene are SQVTM and ANQGSEA. The CDR3 is made up of 13 amino acids. After removal of 5 bases from V and 9 bases from J, the junction contained 3 bases not matched to a gene. In DNA form, the CDR3 reads TGCAGCGTTCGGACTAGCGGGAGGTTTGAGCAGTTCTTC. Its translation is CSVRTSGRFEQFF.

This rearrangement joins TRBV7-8 to TRBJ1-1; D possibly corresponds to TRBD1 (5 bases). The ends were cut back, 1 base at V and 5 bases at J, with 14 bases in the middle. Germline assignment: CDR1 SGHVS and CDR2 FQNEAQ. The CDR3 totals 15 residues. The DNA of the CDR3 is TGTGCCAGCAGCTTAGTTCGGGCCCAGGGAACTGAAGCTTTCTTT. As protein: CASSLVRAQGTEAFF.

This clone has just one count. This chain links TRBV19 with TRBJ1-1; no clear D. V gave up 5 bases and J gave up 11 bases, with 15 bases separating them. Germline V CDR1 and CDR2: LNHDA, SQIVND (reference sequence). This CDR3 contains 12 residues. The CDR3 DNA is TGTGCCAGTAGTCCTGGTCGGAGGTGGGCTTTCTTT. Encoded protein: CASSPGRRWAFF.

The rearrangement joins TRBV19 to TRBJ1-5; D gene ambiguous. Trimming took 1 base from V and 7 from J, leaving 14 bases between them. The CDR3 sequence is 15 residues long. Germline loops: CDR1 LNHDA, CDR2 SQIVND (reference sequence). The CDR3 DNA is TGTGCCAGTAGTATAGGAACATGGAAGGACCAGCCCCAGCATTTT. It yields the protein CASSIGTWKDQPQHF.

The chain links TRBV5-1 to TRBJ1-2, with TRBD1 matching 9 bases. The J segment lost 8 bases and the V segment lost 7 bases, leaving 6 bases of the junction unmatched. This CDR3 is built from 12 residues. Germline V gene data show CDR1 as SGHRS and CDR2 as YFSETQ. CDR3 sequence (DNA): TGCGCCAGCGGAAACAGGGGGCGCGGCTACACCTTC. Its translation: CASGNRGRGYTF.

V gene TRBV5-5 combines with J gene TRBJ2-2; D is perhaps TRBD1 (5 bases). Germline V gene sequence: CDR1 SGHKS, CDR2 YYEKEE (reference sequence). The CDR3 is 15 amino acids. V was pared by 2 bases and J by 0 bases, with 8 bases between. The CDR3 DNA follows: TGTGCCAGCAGCTTAATGACAGCGAACACCGGGGAGCTGTTTTTT. This sequence encodes CASSLMTANTGELFF.

This clone was detected only once. The chain couples TRBV5-1 to TRBJ2-7; TRBD1 might be the D (7 bases). V shed 4 bases and J shed 5 bases, with 22 bases lying between them. Germline CDR1 and CDR2: SGHRS and YFSETQ. The CDR3 spans 16 residues. The CDR3 here is CASSLGGTAMTDEQYF. The CDR3 coding sequence is TGCGCCAGCAGCCTAGGCGGGACAGCTATGACGGACGAGCAGTACTTC.

The rearrangement uses TRBV15 and TRBJ2-3, with 7 bases aligning to TRBD1. With 2 bases clipped from V and 5 bases from J, the junction kept 7 bases outside the gene matches. The CDR3 spans 15 residues. The germline V gene encodes CDR1 LNHNV and CDR2 YYDKDF (reference sequence). Written as DNA, the CDR3 is TGTGCCACCAGCAGAATCCCCCACAGGGGAGATACGCAGTATTTT. Its protein is CATSRIPHRGDTQYF. Based on the CDR3 plus reference TRBV15 and TRBJ2-3, the full variable domain is DAMVIQNPRYQVTQFGKPVTLSCSQTLNHNVMYWYQQKSSQAPKLLFHYYDKDFNNEADTPDNFQSRRPNTSFCFLDIRSPGLGDTAMYLCATSRIPHRGDTQYFGPGTRLTVL.

V gene TRBV2 combines with J gene TRBJ2-3; 11 bases fit TRBD2. This CDR3 comprises 18 residues. Looked up from germline, CDR1 is SNHLY and CDR2 is FYNNEI. After removal of 2 bases from V and 2 bases from J, the junction contained 9 bases not matched to a gene. This chain's CDR3 is CASSEYRGSGRATDTQYF. The CDR3 nucleotides read TGTGCCAGCAGTGAATACAGGGGTAGCGGGAGGGCCACAGATACGCAGTATTTT.

The chain is built from TRBV6-5 and TRBJ2-7; D not resolved. CDR1 and CDR2 (germline): MNHEY, SVGAGI. V lost 8 bases, J lost 5 bases, and 13 bases lay in between. The CDR3 runs to 12 residues. The CDR3 sequence: CASLSPRNEQYF. The CDR3 DNA is TGTGCCAGCTTGTCCCCTCGAAACGAGCAGTACTTC.

This chain links TRBV29-1 with TRBJ2-1; either TRBD1 or TRBD2 may fit D (5 bases each). V was clipped by 7 bases and J by 8 bases, with 18 bases between them. In germline, CDR1 is SQVTM, CDR2 ANQGSEA. This CDR3 is 13 amino acids long. The CDR3 loop is CSAEGSRGYEQFF. CDR3 nucleotides: TGCAGCGCCGAGGGGTCCCGAGGGTATGAGCAGTTCTTC.

The V and J genes are TRBV5-8 and TRBJ2-2; no firm D call. Germline V gene sequence: CDR1 SGHTS, CDR2 YDEGEE. V was shortened by 4 bases and J by 5 bases, with 27 bases between the two germline ends. CDR3 size: 19 residues. The CDR3: CASSPIDPFGVAVTGELFF. CDR3 bases: TGTGCCAGCAGCCCGATCGACCCTTTTGGTGTGGCGGTAACCGGGGAGCTGTTTTTT. Looking up the rest from reference TRBV5-8 and TRBJ2-2 gives the full variable domain: EAGVTQSPTHLIKTRGQQATLRCSPISGHTSVYWYQQALGLGLQFLLWYDEGEERNRGNFPPRFSGRQFPNYSSELNVNALELEDSALYLCASSPIDPFGVAVTGELFFGEGSRLTVL.

CDR3 bases: TGCAGCGTTGATCCCAGGGGGGCCTACTACAATGAGCAGTTCTTC. Amino acid sequence: CSVDPRGAYYNEQFF. This chain connects TRBV29-1 to TRBJ2-1; perhaps TRBD1 as D (7 bases). Germline V gives CDR1 SQVTM, CDR2 ANQGSEA. This CDR3 is 15 amino acids long. V gave up 3 bases and J gave up 3 bases, with 15 bases separating them.

The genes are TRBV7-6 and TRBJ1-1; D is possibly TRBD1 (6 bases). The V end was cut by 1 base, the J end by 5 bases, with 14 bases between. The germline gives CDR1 SGHVS, CDR2 FNYEAQ. This CDR3 comprises 15 residues. The CDR3 DNA follows: TGTGCCAGCAGCTTAGTGAGGGGGGGCAGGACTGAAGCTTTCTTT. Translated, it gives CASSLVRGGRTEAFF.

The V and J genes are TRBV6-5 and TRBJ1-1; D call uncertain. CDR1 and CDR2 from the germline V gene are MNHEY and SVGAGI. The CDR3 has 16 residues. The V gene lost 2 bases and the J gene lost 0 bases, with 13 bases spanning the gap. This chain's CDR3 is CASSYIGVGLNTEAFF. The CDR3 DNA sequence: TGTGCCAGCAGTTACATCGGGGTAGGGTTGAACACTGAAGCTTTCTTT.

The chain combines TRBV7-9 with TRBJ2-1, with D possibly being TRBD2 (6 bases). Germline CDR1 and CDR2: SEHNR and FQNEAQ (reference sequence). Trimming removed 5 bases from V and 9 bases from J, with 14 bases in between. The CDR3 totals 13 residues. CDR3 region: CASSPEGRPEQFF. The DNA of the CDR3 is TGTGCCAGCAGCCCCGAAGGGAGGCCTGAGCAGTTCTTC.

This chain connects TRBV24-1 to TRBJ1-6; D remains unclear. The CDR3 runs to 16 residues. CDR1 is KGHDR, CDR2 SFDVKD, per germline. V lost 3 bases, J lost 0 bases, and 8 bases lay in between. CDR3 coding DNA: TGTGCCACCAGTGATCCTCACAGCTCCTATAATTCACCCCTCCACTTT. It specifies CATSDPHSSYNSPLHF.

This chain connects TRBV19 to TRBJ1-5; 7 nucleotides agree with TRBD1. J was trimmed by 6 bases and V by 7 bases; bases with no gene match: 12. The germline gives CDR1 LNHDA, CDR2 SQIVND (reference sequence). The CDR3 covers 15 residues. The CDR3 nucleotides are TGTGCCAGTAAAATCGATGGGCAGGGGGGTCAGCCCCAGCATTTT. Translating it yields CASKIDGQGGQPQHF. The full variable domain, with the rest looked up from reference TRBV19 and TRBJ1-5, is DGGITQSPKYLFRKEGQNVTLSCEQNLNHDAMYWYRQDPGQGLRLIYYSQIVNDFQKGDIAEGYSVSREKKESFPLTVTSAQKNPTAFYLCASKIDGQGGQPQHFGDGTRLSIL.

This CDR3 is CASHPGRLSGNTIYF. The CDR3 bases are TGTGCCTCCCATCCGGGACGCCTCTCTGGAAACACCATATATTTT. This chain links TRBV30 with TRBJ1-3, with D possibly being TRBD1 (5 bases). This CDR3 has 15 amino acids. Trimming left V 7 bases short and J 0 bases short, with 16 bases between. Germline CDR1 reads GTSNPN; CDR2 reads SVGIG (reference sequence).

The chain couples TRBV10-3 to TRBJ2-1; D not certain. Trimming removed 0 bases from V and 2 bases from J, with 11 bases in between. In germline, CDR1 is ENHRY, CDR2 SYGVKD. The CDR3 has 16 amino acids. The CDR3 DNA reads as TGTGCCATCAGTGAGTCCGGCGGACCCCCCTACAATGAGCAGTTCTTC. Protein product: CAISESGGPPYNEQFF.

This clone was seen a handful of times. The chain joins TRBV19 to TRBJ1-4; TRBD1 agrees at 9 bases. This CDR3 is 15 amino acids long. CDR1 LNHDA and CDR2 SQIVND come from the germline V gene (reference sequence). V dropped 6 bases and J dropped 6; count of bases not matched to a gene: 8. The CDR3 nucleotides are TGTGCCAGTAGGAAACCGGGACAGGGAGATGAAAAACTGTTTTTT. Its protein product is CASRKPGQGDEKLFF.

Note on this clone: Other nucleotide sequences in the sample specify the same CDR3. This rearrangement joins TRBV15 to TRBJ1-5, with 11 bases matching TRBD1. The CDR3 contains 15 residues. The trim removed 3 bases at V and 4 bases at J, leaving 2 bases unmatched. From germline, CDR1 is LNHNV and CDR2 YYDKDF (reference sequence). CDR3 amino acids: CATSRDRGPNQPQHF. The DNA of the CDR3 is TGTGCCACCAGCAGGGACAGGGGGCCGAATCAGCCCCAGCATTTT.

The rearrangement links TRBV6-5 to TRBJ1-2; D unresolved. Trimming stripped 2 bases from V and 1 base from J, with 5 bases between. The CDR3 totals 13 residues. The germline gives CDR1 MNHEY, CDR2 SVGAGI. CDR3 nucleotide sequence: TGTGCCAGCAGTTACCGAGATAACTATGGCTACACCTTC. It yields the protein CASSYRDNYGYTF.

This clone came up once. V is TRBV18 and J is TRBJ1-1; 10 bases align to TRBD1. Germline V gene data show CDR1 as KGHSH and CDR2 as LQKENI. The CDR3 runs 17 residues. J gave up 0 bases and V 4 bases, and 8 bases lay outside the gene matches. The CDR3 sequence is CASSLPGQGLLNTEAFF. CDR3 in DNA: TGTGCCAGCTCACTACCGGGACAGGGGCTTTTGAACACTGAAGCTTTCTTT.

The V gene is TRBV29-1, the J gene TRBJ2-2, with D hard to call. Trimming stripped 3 bases from V and 2 bases from J, with 7 bases between. CDR3 size: 13 residues. The germline gives CDR1 SQVTM, CDR2 ANQGSEA. CDR3 loop: CSVDVLNTGELFF. The CDR3 DNA follows: TGCAGCGTTGATGTACTTAACACCGGGGAGCTGTTTTTT.